This TCR beta chain originates from a study of blood T cell repertoires in COVID-19. Overall study: Samples of COVID-19 (acute and convalescent) were obtained from the United States, Italy and Spain. T cells, B-cell-depleted T cells, or PBMCs supplied cDNA or gDNA.

This clone came up a few times. Produced via immunoSEQ multiplex PCR; TCRdb's table is partial and in-frame only. The sample has about 180,000 clones, approximately 80% seen once. Germline assignment: CDR1 SGHDT and CDR2 YYEEEE. The ends were cut back, 0 bases at V and 1 base at J, with 8 bases in the middle. The CDR3 runs 14 residues. Sequencing was done on a sample of peripheral blood. This clonotype was obtained from a human donor in a cohort sampled during active COVID-19. The chain combines TRBV5-6 with TRBJ2-7, with D possibly being TRBD1 (5 bases). This CDR3 is CASSLASGSYEQYF. CDR3 sequence (DNA): TGTGCCAGCAGCTTGGCGTCAGGGTCCTACGAGCAGTACTTC. Full variable domain (rest looked up from reference TRBV5-6 and TRBJ2-7): DAGVTQSPTHLIKTRGQQVTLRCSPKSGHDTVSWYQQALGQGPQFIFQYYEEEERQRGNFPDRFSGHQFPNYSSELNVNALLLGDSALYLCASSLASGSYEQYFGPGTRLTVT.